The clone carrying this TCR beta chain was seen a few times. Its antigen remains unknown. MiXCR was run by TCRdb on the reads, yielding one entry per CDR3 protein. The sample yields about 46,000 distinct CDR3 sequences, approximately 20% seen once. Germline CDR1 MNHEY, CDR2 SMNVEV (reference sequence). V trimming: 7 bases; J trimming: 6 bases; junction bases outside the gene matches: 13. The CDR3 contains 15 residues. These data are taken from a study of T cell repertoires in cytomegalovirus infection. Overall study: Recently described HLA-C-restricted plus well-studied HLA-B-restricted CMV epitopes were used. A matching HLA type, together with CMV infection, was signaled by public TCR beta signatures. Study-wide points: Cumulative frequency of public TCR beta families picked out carriers of CMV plus the relevant HLA. Clonotype analysis showed dominance of the ex vivo response by HLA-C-restricted CMV-specific TCR beta clonotypes.

The sample in question was CD8+ T cells from cultured PBMCs, obtained from culture after CMV antigen stimulation. The clonotype comes from a human donor in good health (CMV status not recorded). Some clones in this sample may be carry-over from other donors' samples. This chain joins TRBV27 and TRBJ1-2; 8 bases fit TRBD1. The CDR3 protein is CASTLWAGGANGYTF. The CDR3 DNA reads TGTGCCAGCACCTTATGGGCAGGGGGCGCAAATGGCTACACCTTC.